This T cell receptor beta chain was found in a study of technical replicates of blood from several donors. With 2 bases clipped from V and 2 bases from J, the junction kept 3 bases outside the gene matches. CDR3 size: 16 residues. Germline V gene data show CDR1 as MNHNY and CDR2 as SVGAGI (reference sequence). TCRdb keeps only in-frame clones here, not all; method: immunoSEQ multiplex PCR. The table has about 94,000 clones, approximately 95% seen once. The sequence came from a human donor in good health. Sequencing input: T cells isolated from PBMCs. V gene TRBV6-6 combines with J gene TRBJ2-3, with 11 bases matching TRBD2. CDR3 sequence (DNA): TGTGCCAGCAGTTACGGGACTAGCGGACTCACAGATACGCAGTATTTT. As protein: CASSYGTSGLTDTQYF.